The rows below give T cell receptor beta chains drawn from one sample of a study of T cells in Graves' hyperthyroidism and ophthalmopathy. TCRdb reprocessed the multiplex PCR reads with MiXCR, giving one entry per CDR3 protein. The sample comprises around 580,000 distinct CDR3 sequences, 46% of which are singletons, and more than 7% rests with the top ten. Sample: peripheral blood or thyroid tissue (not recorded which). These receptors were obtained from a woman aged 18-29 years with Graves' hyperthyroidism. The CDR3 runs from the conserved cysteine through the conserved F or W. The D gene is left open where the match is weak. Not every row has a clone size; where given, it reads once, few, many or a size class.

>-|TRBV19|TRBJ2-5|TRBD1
CASSRPTGTGMETQYF
TGCGCCAGCAGCCGACCCACCGGGACAGGGATGGAGACCCAGTACTTC
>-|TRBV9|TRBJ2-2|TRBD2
CASSPGLAGDFGELFF
TGTGCCAGCAGCCCGGGACTAGCGGGAGATTTCGGGGAGCTGTTTTTT
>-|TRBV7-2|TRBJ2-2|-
CASSFQGELFF
TGTGCCAGCAGCTTCCAGGGGGAGCTGTTTTTT
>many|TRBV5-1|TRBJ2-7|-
CASSFAGPSYEQYF
TGCGCCAGCAGCTTCGCGGGACCCTCCTACGAGCAGTACTTC
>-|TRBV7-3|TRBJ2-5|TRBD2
CATRGGQETQYF
TGTGCTACCCGCGGGGGACAAGAGACCCAGTACTTC
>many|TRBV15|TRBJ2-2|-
CATSREVTGELFF
TGTGCCACCAGCAGAGAGGTCACCGGGGAGCTGTTTTTT
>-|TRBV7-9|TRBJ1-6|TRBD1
CASSPDGTANSPLHF
TGTGCCAGCAGCCCCGACGGGACAGCCAATTCACCCCTCCACTTT
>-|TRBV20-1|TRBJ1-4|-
CSATQERSGKLFF
TGCAGTGCCACACAGGAGAGGTCGGGAAAACTGTTTTTT
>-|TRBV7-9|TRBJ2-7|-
CASSTQAPEQYF
TGTGCCAGCAGCACCCAGGCTCCCGAGCAGTACTTC
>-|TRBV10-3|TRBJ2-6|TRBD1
CAGRQGSNTEAF
TGTGCCGGACGACAGGGGTCGAACACTGAAGCTTTC
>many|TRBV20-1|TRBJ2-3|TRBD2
CSAPAGGPRDTQYF
TGCAGTGCGCCAGCGGGAGGGCCGAGAGATACGCAGTATTTT
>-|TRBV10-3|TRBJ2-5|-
CANRPRRETQYF
TGTGCTAATCGTCCCCGGAGAGAGACCCAGTACTTC
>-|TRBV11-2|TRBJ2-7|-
CASPRVKGEQYF
TGTGCCAGCCCCAGGGTTAAAGGCGAGCAGTACTTC
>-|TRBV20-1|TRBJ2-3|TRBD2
CSARDIAGASTDTQYF
TGCAGTGCTAGAGATATAGCGGGAGCTAGCACAGATACGCAGTATTTT
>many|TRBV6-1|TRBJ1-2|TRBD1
CASLPRDRANYGYTF
TGTGCCAGCTTGCCCCGTGACAGGGCTAACTATGGCTACACCTTC
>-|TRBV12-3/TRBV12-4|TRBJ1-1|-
CASSPGELNTEAFF
TGTGCCAGCAGCCCAGGGGAGTTGAACACTGAAGCTTTCTTT
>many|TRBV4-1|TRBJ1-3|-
CASSHPGTSGNTIYF
TGCGCCAGCAGCCACCCAGGGACATCTGGAAACACCATATATTTT
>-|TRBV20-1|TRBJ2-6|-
CSAINGAHDSGANVLTF
TGCAGTGCCATTAACGGGGCGCACGATTCCGGGGCCAACGTCCTGACTTTC
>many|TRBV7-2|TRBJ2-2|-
CASSLEGTTGELFF
TGTGCCAGCAGCTTAGAGGGGACTACCGGGGAGCTGTTTTTT
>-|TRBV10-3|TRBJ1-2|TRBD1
CAISGSRTGAGSDSYGYTF
TGTGCCATCAGCGGCTCCCGGACAGGCGCCGGTAGTGATAGCTATGGCTACACCTTC
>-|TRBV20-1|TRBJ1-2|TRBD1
CSAREPWDREDGYTF
TGCAGTGCTAGAGAGCCTTGGGACAGGGAGGATGGCTACACCTTC
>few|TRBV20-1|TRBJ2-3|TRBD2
CSAGTSGYTDTQYF
TGCAGTGCTGGGACTAGCGGTTACACAGATACGCAGTATTTT
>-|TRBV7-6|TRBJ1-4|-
CASSPLEGKLFF
TGTGCCAGCAGCCCGCTAGAGGGGAAACTGTTTTTT
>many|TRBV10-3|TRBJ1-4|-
CAISESTTGPGKLFF
TGTGCCATCAGTGAGTCTACGACAGGTCCCGGAAAACTGTTTTTT
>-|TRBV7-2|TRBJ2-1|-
CASSLTNFSYNEQFF
TGTGCCAGCAGCTTAACTAACTTCTCCTACAATGAGCAGTTCTTC
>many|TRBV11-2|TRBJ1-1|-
CASSGARETEAFF
TGTGCCAGCAGCGGGGCACGAGAAACTGAAGCTTTCTTT
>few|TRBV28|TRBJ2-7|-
CAITRMGDGYEQYF
TGTGCCATTACTCGGATGGGCGATGGCTACGAGCAGTACTTC
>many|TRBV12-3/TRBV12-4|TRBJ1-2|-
CASSSSNSYGYTF
TGTGCCAGCAGTTCCTCCAACTCTTATGGCTACACCTTC
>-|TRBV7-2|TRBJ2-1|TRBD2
CASSWTSGRNEQFF
TGTGCCAGCAGCTGGACTAGCGGGAGGAATGAGCAGTTCTTC
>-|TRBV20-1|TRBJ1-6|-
CSAMTDSIDSPLHF
TGCAGTGCTATGACGGATAGCATAGATTCACCCCTCCACTTT
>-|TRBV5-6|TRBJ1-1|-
CASSLVQEGGNTEAFF
TGTGCCAGCAGCTTGGTGCAGGAAGGAGGAAACACTGAAGCTTTCTTT
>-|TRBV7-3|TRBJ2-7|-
CASSLPQIYEQYF
TGTGCCAGCAGCTTACCCCAGATATACGAGCAGTACTTC
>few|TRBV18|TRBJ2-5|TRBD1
CASSSLGDREETQYF
TGTGCCAGCTCATCCCTAGGAGACAGGGAAGAGACCCAGTACTTC
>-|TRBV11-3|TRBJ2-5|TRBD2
CASSLGLAGGPRETQYF
TGTGCCAGCAGCTTAGGACTAGCGGGAGGGCCCCGGGAGACCCAGTACTTC
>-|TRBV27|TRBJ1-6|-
CASSFSPRGYSPLHF
TGTGCCAGCAGTTTTTCCCCCAGGGGCTATTCACCCCTCCACTTT
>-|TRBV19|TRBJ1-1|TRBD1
CARESRGQGEAFF
TGTGCTAGAGAATCCAGGGGGCAGGGTGAAGCTTTCTTT
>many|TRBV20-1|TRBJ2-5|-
CSASVSGTQETQYF
TGCAGTGCTAGTGTTAGCGGAACTCAAGAGACCCAGTACTTC
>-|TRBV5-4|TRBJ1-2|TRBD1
CASRLDRGRGANYGYTF
TGTGCCAGCAGACTAGACAGGGGGCGCGGAGCTAACTATGGCTACACCTTC
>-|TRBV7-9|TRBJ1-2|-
CASSLVGDAGGYTF
TGTGCCAGCAGCTTGGTAGGGGATGCGGGTGGCTACACCTTC
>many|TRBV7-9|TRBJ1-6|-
CASSPSYGAAGYSPLHF
TGTGCCAGCAGCCCATCCTACGGGGCAGCGGGATACTCACCCCTCCACTTT
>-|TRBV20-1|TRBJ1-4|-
CSARDGGSF
TGCAGTGCCCGTGATGGCGGGAGTTTT
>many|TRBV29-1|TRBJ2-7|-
CSVGKGSYEQYF
TGCAGCGTTGGGAAAGGCTCTTACGAGCAGTACTTC
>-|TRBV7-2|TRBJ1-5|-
CASSRGTSRDIQPQHF
TGTGCCAGCAGTAGAGGGACTAGCAGGGACATTCAGCCCCAGCATTTT
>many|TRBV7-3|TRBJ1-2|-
CASSPTGGHYGYTF
TGTGCCAGCAGCCCTACAGGAGGGCACTATGGCTACACCTTC
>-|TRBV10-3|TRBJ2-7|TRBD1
CAITDRVYEQYF
TGTGCCATCACCGACAGGGTCTACGAGCAGTACTTC
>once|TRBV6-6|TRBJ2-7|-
CASSYSPGGISGEQYF
TGTGCCAGCAGTTACTCGCCTGGCGGCATCTCGGGGGAGCAGTACTTC
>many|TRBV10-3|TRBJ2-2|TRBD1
CAISPTGAAATNTGELFF
TGTGCCATCAGCCCGACAGGGGCCGCGGCAACGAACACCGGGGAGCTGTTTTTT
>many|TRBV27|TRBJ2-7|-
CASTRRGTQNHEQYF
TGTGCCAGCACCCGGCGGGGGACACAGAACCACGAGCAGTACTTC
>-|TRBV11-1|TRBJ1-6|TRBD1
CASSPAEDRGTPLHF
TGTGCCAGCAGCCCAGCTGAGGACAGGGGTACACCCCTCCACTTT
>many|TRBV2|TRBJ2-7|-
CASLAESYEQYF
TGTGCCAGCCTAGCTGAGTCCTACGAGCAGTACTTC
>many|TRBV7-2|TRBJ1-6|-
CASSPGQGSSPLHF
TGTGCCAGCAGCCCCGGGCAGGGAAGCTCACCCCTCCACTTT
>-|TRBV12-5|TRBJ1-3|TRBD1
CASGETGTGNTIYF
TGTGCTAGTGGTGAGACAGGGACTGGAAACACCATATATTTT